The 20 T cell receptor beta chains in this list originate from one sample, sequenced in a study of cytomegalovirus exposure and HLA in healthy donors. PCR was performed using 60 Vbeta and 13 Jbeta primers. Assay used: immunoSEQ multiplex PCR; TCRdb lists only in-frame clones, some missing. The sample consists of around 88,000 clones, over 70% of them appearing once. The sequencing sample was made of PBMCs. Every receptor here comes from a man in his fifties or sixties in good health and CMV-seropositive.

V gene TRBV6-5 combines with J gene TRBJ1-2, with TRBD1 identical over 11 bases. J was trimmed by 4 bases and V by 8 bases; bases with no gene match: 6. The CDR3 extends over 14 amino acids. Per the germline V gene, CDR1 is MNHEY and CDR2 is SVGAGI. Here the CDR3 reads CASGTGGVSYGYTF. CDR3 sequence (DNA): TGTGCCAGCGGGACAGGGGGAGTTAGCTATGGCTACACCTTC.

Of note for this clone: Other DNA variants within this sample encode the same CDR3. This chain's CDR3 is CASSYSSGTSTDTQYF. For the CDR3, the DNA is TGTGCCAGCAGTTACTCCTCCGGGACTAGCACAGATACGCAGTATTTT. The V and J genes are TRBV6-5 and TRBJ2-3; TRBD2 might be the D (6 bases). The CDR3 totals 16 residues. Germline lookup yields CDR1 MNHEY and CDR2 SVGAGI. Trimming left V 0 bases short and J 0 bases short, with 10 bases between.

This clone was counted only a few times. The rearrangement links TRBV4-3 to TRBJ2-2; no firm D call. Germline-derived CDR1 and CDR2 are LGHNA and YSLEER. With 4 bases removed from V and 6 bases from J, the gap between germline ends came to 6 bases. The CDR3 contains 12 residues. The CDR3 region is CASSLAPGELFF. The CDR3 nucleotides are TGCGCCAGCAGCCTAGCCCCCGGGGAGCTGTTTTTT.

This chain uses TRBV30 with TRBJ2-1; 7 bases align to TRBD2. V was pared by 5 bases and J by 6 bases, with 13 bases of the junction left unmatched. The germline V gene has CDR1 GTSNPN and CDR2 SVGIG (reference sequence). The CDR3 is made up of 15 amino acids. The CDR3 spells CAWQPGGSMANEQFF. The CDR3 coding sequence is TGTGCCTGGCAACCCGGGGGGTCCATGGCCAATGAGCAGTTCTTC.

Points on this clone: Its ends do not fully match the called genes, so a read error is possible. The gene calls are TRBV9 and TRBJ2-2, with D possibly matching TRBD1 (5 bases). This CDR3 is built from 16 residues. Germline CDR1 reads SGDLS; CDR2 reads YYNGEE. The CDR3 nucleotides are TGTGCCAACAGCGTAGCTTTAGGACACACCACCGGGGAGCTGTTTTTT. Translation: CANSVALGHTTGELFF.

In this sample, this clone turned up a few times. This rearrangement joins TRBV4-2 to TRBJ2-7, with a tentative D call TRBD1 (6 bases). Germline assignment: CDR1 LGHNA and CDR2 YNFKEQ. The germline V and J ends were trimmed by 6 bases and 6 bases, with 21 bases remaining between them. The CDR3 covers 15 residues. In nucleotides, the CDR3 is TGTGCCAGCAGGCCCCGGGTGGGGGCCTTTTTCGAGCAGTACTTC. Its protein is CASRPRVGAFFEQYF.

This clone has a handful of counts. The rearrangement uses TRBV5-1 and TRBJ2-1; a possible D gene is TRBD2 (5 bases). The CDR3 is 18 amino acids. V was pared by 8 bases and J by 1 base, with 25 bases between. The V gene's germline CDR1 is SGHRS and CDR2 YFSETQ. The CDR3 nucleotides read TGCGCCAGTCGGGCAGACCCGACGACTACAGTTTCCTACAATGAGCAGTTCTTC. Protein: CASRADPTTTVSYNEQFF.

The V gene is TRBV5-1, the J gene TRBJ2-3; TRBD2 agrees at 8 bases. Germline trimming cut 1 base from V and 2 bases from J; bases unmatched to any gene: 18. Per the germline V gene, CDR1 is SGHRS and CDR2 is YFSETQ. This CDR3 is built from 20 residues. The CDR3 protein is CASSLSPAGAITPFTDTQYF. CDR3 nucleotides: TGCGCCAGCAGCTTGAGTCCAGCGGGGGCCATTACACCCTTCACAGATACGCAGTATTTT.

CDR3 sequence: CASSQDQGTGYGYTF. DNA for the CDR3: TGTGCCAGCAGCCAAGATCAGGGTACCGGCTATGGCTACACCTTC. The gene calls are TRBV4-2 and TRBJ1-2, with a possible D match to TRBD1 (5 bases). Germline V gene data show CDR1 as LGHNA and CDR2 as YNFKEQ. The CDR3 loop spans 15 amino acids. Trimming shortened V by 0 bases and J by 4 bases, and 12 bases separated the two germline ends.

A single count supports this clone. The genes are TRBV5-1 and TRBJ2-7; possibly TRBD1 for D (5 bases). The length of the CDR3 is 16 residues. Germline lookup yields CDR1 SGHRS and CDR2 YFSETQ. V gave up 0 bases and J gave up 3 bases, with 16 bases separating them. Here the CDR3 DNA reads TGCGCCAGCAGCTTGGGATACACGACAGAGCGCTACGAGCAGTACTTC. Protein product: CASSLGYTTERYEQYF.

This clone was detected a few times. The V gene is TRBV18, the J gene TRBJ1-2; perhaps TRBD1 as D (5 bases). Germline-derived CDR1 and CDR2 are KGHSH and LQKENI. The CDR3 spans 16 residues. V was shortened by 3 bases and J by 0 bases, with 14 bases between the two germline ends. The CDR3 bases are TGTGCCAGCTCACCGTACGACAGTGGCCCTAACTATGGCTACACCTTC. Residues: CASSPYDSGPNYGYTF.

The CDR3 sequence is CAWDGQGSRNYGYTF. CDR3 nucleotides: TGTGCCTGGGACGGACAGGGTAGTCGAAACTATGGCTACACCTTC. The rearrangement links TRBV30 to TRBJ1-2, with 8 bases identical to TRBD1. This CDR3 has 15 amino acids. The V gene end was trimmed by 5 bases and the J gene end by 2 bases; junction bases not matched to a gene: 10. Germline CDR1 and CDR2: GTSNPN and SVGIG (reference sequence).

The rearrangement uses TRBV30 and TRBJ1-4, with 7 bases matching TRBD1. The junction had 1 base not matched to a gene; V was cut back by 3 bases and J by 3 bases. The CDR3 covers 13 residues. Germline lookup yields CDR1 GTSNPN and CDR2 SVGIG (reference sequence). The CDR3 protein is CAWRGTANEKLFF. CDR3 nucleotide sequence: TGTGCCTGGAGGGGGACAGCTAATGAAAAACTGTTTTTT.

This clone was counted a few times. The rearrangement uses TRBV4-1 and TRBJ2-1, with 12 bases fitting TRBD2. Trimming took 0 bases from V and 7 from J; bases not matched to a gene: 7. This CDR3 is 17 amino acids long. Germline-derived CDR1 and CDR2 are MGHRA and YSYEKL. CDR3 DNA: TGCGCCAGCAGCCAAGATTCGGCTAGCGGGGGGGCGAATGAGCAGTTCTTC. It codes for CASSQDSASGGANEQFF.

This chain joins TRBV27 and TRBJ1-5; 7 bases map to TRBD1. In germline, CDR1 is MNHEY, CDR2 SMNVEV (reference sequence). The length of the CDR3 is 16 residues. The junction had 9 bases not matched to a gene; V was cut back by 3 bases and J by 4 bases. In DNA, the CDR3 is TGTGCCAGCAGTTTCTTAGGCAGGGGGACAAATCAGCCCCAGCATTTT. Residues: CASSFLGRGTNQPQHF.

This chain links TRBV7-9 with TRBJ1-5; TRBD1 matches 9 bases. V was pared by 2 bases and J by 2 bases, with 4 bases of the junction left unmatched. Germline CDR1 reads SEHNR; CDR2 reads FQNEAQ (reference sequence). The CDR3 consists of 16 residues. This CDR3 reads CASSLNRGPGNQPQHF. CDR3 DNA: TGTGCCAGCAGCTTAAACAGGGGGCCGGGCAATCAGCCCCAGCATTTT.

V is TRBV6-1 and J is TRBJ2-3; D uncertain. This CDR3 is 15 amino acids long. CDR1 is MNHNS, CDR2 SASEGT, per germline. V was cut by 1 base and J by 6 bases, with 14 bases left in between. The CDR3 spells CASSEGGGWVDTQYF. The CDR3 coding sequence is TGTGCCAGCAGTGAAGGAGGTGGTTGGGTGGATACGCAGTATTTT.

This clone was counted a single time. This chain uses TRBV25-1 with TRBJ2-3; 11 positions match TRBD2. This CDR3 spans 17 amino acids. Germline V gene sequence: CDR1 MGHDK, CDR2 SYGVNS. V lost 2 bases to trimming and J lost 7 bases; unmatched junction nucleotides: 11. The CDR3 sequence is CASSEGSSGGASNTQYF. The CDR3 bases are TGTGCCAGCAGTGAAGGGAGTAGCGGGGGGGCTTCAAATACGCAGTATTTT.

CDR3 in DNA: TGTGCCAGCAGCTCAATGACAGAGAACTATGGCTACACCTTC. It specifies CASSSMTENYGYTF. This sequence joins TRBV7-9 and TRBJ1-2; D perhaps matches TRBD1 (5 bases). Trimming shortened V by 4 bases and J by 2 bases, and 11 bases separated the two germline ends. The CDR3 spans 14 residues. CDR1 SEHNR and CDR2 FQNEAQ come from the germline V gene (reference sequence).

This CDR3 is CASSQMGTGGWPQHF. The CDR3 nucleotides are TGTGCCAGCTCACAAATGGGTACAGGGGGCTGGCCCCAGCATTTT. The chain links TRBV18 to TRBJ1-5, with 9 bases that match TRBD1. The ends lost 4 bases at V and 9 bases at J; junction bases unmatched: 10. CDR1 is KGHSH, CDR2 LQKENI, per germline. There are 15 residues in the CDR3.